This entry concerns a single T cell receptor beta chain. What it recognizes is unknown. The sample originates from a study of T-cell reconstitution after alpha-beta-depleted transplantation in children. Study-level results: Day-60 TCRbeta diversity that was high in some patients was derived from surviving recipient T cells and thymic progenitors.

The CDR3 extends over 18 amino acids. Germline trimming cut 0 bases from V and 6 bases from J; bases unmatched to any gene: 12. Per germline, CDR1 SGHRS and CDR2 YFSETQ. Preparation of the TCRbeta library was carried out with unique molecular identifiers. TCRdb re-called the PCR reads through MiXCR, storing one row per CDR3 protein. Found here are about 900,000 distinct CDR3 sequences, 25% to 30% of them singletons; the top ten hold over 25%. The sequencing here drew on PBMCs, mostly from graft donor cells, taken 360 days after TCRalphabeta/CD19-depleted stem cell transplant. This TCR was recovered from a boy younger than two who had a stem cell transplant for SCID, so the T cells may come from the graft donor. The rearrangement links TRBV5-1 to TRBJ2-1, with 10 bases lining up with TRBD2. CDR3 sequence reads: CASSLGADKRGGRNEQFF. The CDR3 DNA follows: TGCGCCAGCAGCTTGGGCGCCGATAAGCGGGGGGGCCGCAATGAGCAGTTCTTC.